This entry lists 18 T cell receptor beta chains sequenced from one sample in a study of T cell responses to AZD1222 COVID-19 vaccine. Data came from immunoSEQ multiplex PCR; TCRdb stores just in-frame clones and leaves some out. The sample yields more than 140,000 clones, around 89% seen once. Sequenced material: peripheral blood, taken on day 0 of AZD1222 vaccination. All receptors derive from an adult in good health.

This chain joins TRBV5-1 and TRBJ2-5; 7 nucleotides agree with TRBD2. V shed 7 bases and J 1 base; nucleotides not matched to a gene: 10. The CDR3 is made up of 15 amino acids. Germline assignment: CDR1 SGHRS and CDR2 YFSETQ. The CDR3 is CASRLWPGGQETQYF. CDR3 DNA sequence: TGCGCCAGCCGACTTTGGCCGGGGGGCCAAGAGACCCAGTACTTC.

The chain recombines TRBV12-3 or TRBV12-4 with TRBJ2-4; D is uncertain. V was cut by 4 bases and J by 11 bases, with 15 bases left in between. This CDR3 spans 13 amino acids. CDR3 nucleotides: TGTGCCAGCAGTTCCATCCTCCCCGGATTTCAGTACTTC. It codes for CASSSILPGFQYF.

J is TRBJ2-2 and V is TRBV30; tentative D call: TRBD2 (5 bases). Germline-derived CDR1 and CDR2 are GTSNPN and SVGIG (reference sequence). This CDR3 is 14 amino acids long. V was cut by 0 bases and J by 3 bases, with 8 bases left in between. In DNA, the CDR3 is TGTGCCTGGAGTGTAAGCGGATACACCGGGGAGCTGTTTTTT. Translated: CAWSVSGYTGELFF.

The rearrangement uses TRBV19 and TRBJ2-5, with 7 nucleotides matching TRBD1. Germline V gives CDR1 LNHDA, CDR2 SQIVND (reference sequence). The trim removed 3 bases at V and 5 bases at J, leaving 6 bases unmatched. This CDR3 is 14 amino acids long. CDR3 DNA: TGTGCCAGTAGTATTACGGGACAGTTCGAGACCCAGTACTTC. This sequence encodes CASSITGQFETQYF.

The CDR3 loop is CASSLVGTGELFF. The CDR3 DNA is TGTGCCAGCAGTTTAGTTGGCACCGGGGAGCTGTTTTTT. This sequence joins TRBV12-3 or TRBV12-4 and TRBJ2-2; D is undetermined. Trimming removed 1 base from V and 4 bases from J, with 4 bases in between. CDR3 size: 13 residues.

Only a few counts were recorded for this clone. The DNA of the CDR3 is TGTGCCAGCAGCGCACGACTAGCGGGATCCGGGGAGCTGTTTTTT. It is translated as CASSARLAGSGELFF. The gene calls are TRBV9 and TRBJ2-2; the match to TRBD2 covers 11 bases. V shed 3 bases and J 6 bases; nucleotides not matched to a gene: 4. Germline loops: CDR1 SGDLS, CDR2 YYNGEE. The CDR3 loop spans 15 amino acids.

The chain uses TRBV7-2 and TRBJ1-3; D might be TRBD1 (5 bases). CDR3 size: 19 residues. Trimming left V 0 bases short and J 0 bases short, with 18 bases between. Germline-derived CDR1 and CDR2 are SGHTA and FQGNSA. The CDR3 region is CASSLALETGKLSGNTIYF. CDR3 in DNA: TGTGCCAGCAGCTTAGCGCTCGAAACAGGCAAACTCTCTGGAAACACCATATATTTT.

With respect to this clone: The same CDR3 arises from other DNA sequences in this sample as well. The DNA for the CDR3 is TGTGCCAGCAGCCAAGGGACAGCTAACTATGGCTACACCTTC. It encodes CASSQGTANYGYTF. The genes are TRBV3-1 (or the pseudogene TRBV3-2) and TRBJ1-2; TRBD1 is a possible D gene (6 bases). The ends were cut back, 1 base at V and 0 bases at J, with 6 bases in the middle. Per the germline V gene, CDR1 is LGHDT and CDR2 is YNNKEL (reference sequence). This CDR3 contains 14 residues.

DNA for the CDR3: TGTGCCAGCAGCTTGTGGCTAGCGGGAGGGTTGGGCACAGATACGCAGTATTTT. It yields the protein CASSLWLAGGLGTDTQYF. The rearrangement links TRBV5-5 to TRBJ2-3, with 12 bases that match TRBD2. The CDR3 is 18 residues long. J gave up 1 base and V 1 base, and 7 bases lay outside the gene matches. Germline lookup yields CDR1 SGHKS and CDR2 YYEKEE (reference sequence).

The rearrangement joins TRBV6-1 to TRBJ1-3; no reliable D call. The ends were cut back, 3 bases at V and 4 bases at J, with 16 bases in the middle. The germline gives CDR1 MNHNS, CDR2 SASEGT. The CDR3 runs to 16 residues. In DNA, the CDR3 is TGTGCCAGCAGTGACGGGAGGCTCCGTAGCGGAAACACCATATATTTT. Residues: CASSDGRLRSGNTIYF.

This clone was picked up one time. The CDR3 region is CASRQIPGQPGTKDSEQYF. In nucleotides, the CDR3 is TGTGCCAGTAGGCAAATACCGGGACAGCCCGGGACTAAAGATAGCGAGCAGTACTTC. J is TRBJ2-7 and V is TRBV19, with D possibly being TRBD1 or TRBD2 (7 bases each). The CDR3 loop spans 19 amino acids. Trimming left V 6 bases short and J 6 bases short, with 33 bases between. CDR1 and CDR2 (germline): LNHDA, SQIVND (reference sequence).

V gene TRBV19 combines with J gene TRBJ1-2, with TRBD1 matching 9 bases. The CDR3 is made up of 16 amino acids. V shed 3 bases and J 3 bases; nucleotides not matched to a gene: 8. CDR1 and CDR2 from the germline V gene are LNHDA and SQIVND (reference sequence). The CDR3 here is CASSILGQGGHYGYTF. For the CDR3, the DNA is TGTGCCAGTAGTATCCTGGGACAGGGAGGGCACTATGGCTACACCTTC.

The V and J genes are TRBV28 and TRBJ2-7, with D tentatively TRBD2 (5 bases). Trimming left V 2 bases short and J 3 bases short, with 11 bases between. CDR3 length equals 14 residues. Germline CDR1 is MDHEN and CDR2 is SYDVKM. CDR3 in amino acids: CASSLVSGVYEQYF. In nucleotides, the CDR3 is TGTGCCAGCAGTTTAGTATCCGGGGTCTACGAGCAGTACTTC.

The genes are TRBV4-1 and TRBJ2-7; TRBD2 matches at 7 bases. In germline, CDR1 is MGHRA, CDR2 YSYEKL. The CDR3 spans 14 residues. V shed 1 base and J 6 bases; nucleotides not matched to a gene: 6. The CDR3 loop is CASSQVAGVREQYF. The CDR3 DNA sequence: TGCGCCAGCAGCCAAGTCGCGGGAGTTCGCGAGCAGTACTTC.

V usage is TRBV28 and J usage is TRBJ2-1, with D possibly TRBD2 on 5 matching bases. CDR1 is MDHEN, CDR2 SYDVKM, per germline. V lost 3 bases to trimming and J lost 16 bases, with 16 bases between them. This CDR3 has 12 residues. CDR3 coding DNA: TGTGCCAGCAGTTTGGGTCGGGGAGAAAGTTTCTTC. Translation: CASSLGRGESFF.

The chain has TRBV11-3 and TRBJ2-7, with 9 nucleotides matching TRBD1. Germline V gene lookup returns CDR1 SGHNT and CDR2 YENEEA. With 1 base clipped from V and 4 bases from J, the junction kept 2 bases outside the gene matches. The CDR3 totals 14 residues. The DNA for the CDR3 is TGTGCCAGCAGCTTAGCGGGACAGGGTTACGAGCAGTACTTC. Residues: CASSLAGQGYEQYF. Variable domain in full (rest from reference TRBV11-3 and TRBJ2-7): EAGVVQSPRYKIIEKKQPVAFWCNPISGHNTLYWYLQNLGQGPELLIRYENEEAVDDSQLPKDRFSAERLKGVDSTLKIQPAELGDSAVYLCASSLAGQGYEQYFGPGTRLTVT.

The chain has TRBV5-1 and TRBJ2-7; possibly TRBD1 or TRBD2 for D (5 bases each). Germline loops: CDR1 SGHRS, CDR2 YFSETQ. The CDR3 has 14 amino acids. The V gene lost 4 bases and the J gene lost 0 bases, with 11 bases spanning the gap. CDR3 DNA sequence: TGCGCCAGCAGCCTAGGGGACCTCTCCTACGAGCAGTACTTC. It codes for CASSLGDLSYEQYF.

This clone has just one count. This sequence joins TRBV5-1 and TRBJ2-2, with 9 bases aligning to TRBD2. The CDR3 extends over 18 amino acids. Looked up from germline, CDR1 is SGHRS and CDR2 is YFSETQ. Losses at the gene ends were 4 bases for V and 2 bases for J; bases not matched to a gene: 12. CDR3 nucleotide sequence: TGCGCCAGCAGCCCCCTATTGTCTAGCGGGGTAAACACCGGGGAGCTGTTTTTT. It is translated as CASSPLLSSGVNTGELFF.